The sequence of this T cell receptor (beta chain) was determined in a study of human T cells and chemical hapten exposure. About the study: Patch tests put 0.01% DPC on the upper back, read at 6 days. The patient population, which was mostly female, had alopecia areata, totalis or universalis.

Described time point: pre-sensitization, week 0. Specified treatment: therapeutic diphenylcyclopropenone sensitization with weekly scalp DPC. Suited to DPC and affected by alopecia, the donors ranged from 18 to 70 years old. RNA extraction used unfractionated whole blood as the source of total RNA. TCRdb itself ran the RACE reads through MiXCR, one entry per CDR3 protein. The table includes about 120,000 distinct CDR3 sequences, roughly 13% detected once. The CDR3 spans 17 residues. Germline-derived CDR1 and CDR2 are DFQATT and SNEGSKA (reference sequence). With V trimmed by 0 bases and J by 2 bases, 10 bases remained unmatched.

The chain employs TRBV20-1 and TRBJ2-5; the match to TRBD2 covers 9 bases. The sample here was whole blood, taken in connection with sensitization to the hapten diphenylcyclopropenone (DPC). The receptor comes from a woman aged 18-30 years with alopecia areata. Some clones in this sample may be carry-over from other donors' samples. The CDR3 sequence is CSARDRRVSGGQETQYF. The CDR3 nucleotides are TGCAGTGCTAGAGACCGGCGAGTTAGCGGGGGACAAGAGACCCAGTACTTC.